Listed here are 23 T cell receptor beta chains from one sample, sequenced in a study of T cell changes during pregnancy in multiple sclerosis. This table comes from immunoSEQ multiplex PCR, and its TCRdb copy is limited to in-frame clones, with some not included. This sample has under 55,000 clones, with approximately 90% found just once. Sequences were obtained from PBMCs (not recorded whether the cells were cultured). These receptors were collected from a female donor with multiple sclerosis, enrolled in a pregnancy study.

Turning to this clone: One end of the junction is discordant with germline, which a read error may explain. The chain has TRBV7-7 and TRBJ2-1, with 12 bases fitting TRBD1. CDR1 SSHAT and CDR2 FNYEAQ come from the germline V gene (reference sequence). This CDR3 has 15 residues. CDR3 sequence (DNA): TGTGCTAGCAGCTTCGGGACAGGGGGCCACAATGAGCAGTTCTTC. Its protein product is CASSFGTGGHNEQFF. The complete variable domain, with remaining parts taken from reference TRBV7-7 and TRBJ2-1, reads GAGVSQSPRYKVTKRGQDVTLRCDPISSHATLYWYQQALGQGPEFLTYFNYEAQPDKSGLPSDRFSAERPEGSISTLTIQRTEQRDSAMYRCASSFGTGGHNEQFFGPGTRLTVL.

The J gene is TRBJ1-2, the V gene TRBV6-6; weak D call: TRBD1 (6 bases). The length of the CDR3 is 12 residues. Germline V gene sequence: CDR1 MNHNY, CDR2 SVGAGI (reference sequence). The V end was cut by 7 bases, the J end by 8 bases, with 14 bases between. The CDR3 loop reads CASTDRSFGYTF. The DNA of the CDR3 is TGTGCCAGCACGGACAGATCCTTCGGCTACACCTTC.

This sequence joins TRBV29-1 and TRBJ1-1; D possibly corresponds to TRBD1 (5 bases). Per germline, CDR1 SQVTM and CDR2 ANQGSEA. This CDR3 comprises 13 residues. The V end lost 3 bases, the J end lost 0 bases, and 8 bases lay between the germline ends. CDR3: CSVEGGMNTEAFF. Here the CDR3 DNA reads TGCAGCGTTGAGGGGGGGATGAACACTGAAGCTTTCTTT. The full variable domain, with the rest looked up from reference TRBV29-1 and TRBJ1-1, is SAVISQKPSRDICQRGTSLTIQCQVDSQVTMMFWYRQQPGQSLTLIATANQGSEATYESGFVIDKFPISRPNLTFSTLTVSNMSPEDSSIYLCSVEGGMNTEAFFGQGTRLTVV.

This clone is a singleton in its sample. The rearrangement joins TRBV6-1 to TRBJ1-1, with TRBD1 matching 7 bases. CDR3 length: 13 residues. The V gene's germline CDR1 is MNHNS and CDR2 SASEGT. The junction had 11 bases not matched to a gene; V was cut back by 10 bases and J by 6 bases. CDR3 protein: CATRSTGLAEAFF. CDR3 coding DNA: TGTGCCACCCGTTCGACAGGGTTGGCTGAAGCTTTCTTT.

The CDR3 DNA sequence: TGCGCCAGCAGCTTCGACAGGGTGGGTGAAAAACTGTTTTTT. Its protein is CASSFDRVGEKLFF. J is TRBJ1-4 and V is TRBV5-1; 7 nucleotides agree with TRBD1. Germline V gene lookup returns CDR1 SGHRS and CDR2 YFSETQ. CDR3 length: 14 residues. J was trimmed by 7 bases and V by 2 bases; bases with no gene match: 5.

V and J are TRBV9 and TRBJ1-5, with 9 bases fitting TRBD1. With V trimmed by 4 bases and J by 7 bases, 6 bases remained unmatched. Germline V gives CDR1 SGDLS, CDR2 YYNGEE. This CDR3 contains 14 residues. The CDR3 protein is CASSSGTGNQPQHF. DNA for the CDR3: TGTGCCAGCAGCAGCGGGACAGGGAACCAGCCCCAGCATTTT.

This clone was found once. The CDR3 bases are TGTGCCAGCTCACCAGGGGCGAGCACCGGGGAGCTGTTTTTT. Encoded protein: CASSPGASTGELFF. This chain joins TRBV18 and TRBJ2-2, with D possibly matching TRBD1 (5 bases). The V and J ends lost 2 bases and 4 bases respectively, with 8 bases between them. Germline V CDR1 and CDR2: KGHSH, LQKENI. This CDR3 contains 14 residues.

The chain recombines TRBV6-4 with TRBJ2-3; TRBD2 might be the D (6 bases). CDR1 is MRHNA and CDR2 is SNTAGT in the germline V gene. The germline V and J ends were trimmed by 2 bases and 3 bases, with 12 bases remaining between them. The CDR3 extends over 15 amino acids. CDR3 loop: CASSDVGGETDTQYF. Here the CDR3 DNA reads TGTGCCAGCAGTGACGTCGGGGGAGAGACAGATACGCAGTATTTT.

The V gene is TRBV11-1, the J gene TRBJ2-2; D not resolved. The ends were cut back, 0 bases at V and 5 bases at J, with 10 bases in the middle. The CDR3 is 15 amino acids. Germline V CDR1 and CDR2: SGHAT, FQDESV (reference sequence). This CDR3 is CASSLARTGTGELFF. The CDR3 nucleotides are TGTGCCAGCAGCTTAGCGAGGACCGGTACCGGGGAGCTGTTTTTT.

The chain carries TRBV7-2 and TRBJ2-7; 7 bases line up with TRBD2. There are 15 residues in the CDR3. In germline, CDR1 is SGHTA, CDR2 FQGNSA. The trim removed 2 bases at V and 4 bases at J, leaving 8 bases unmatched. CDR3 coding DNA: TGTGCCAGCAGCTTAAGTGGCGGGAGTTTATACGAGCAGTACTTC. Translated: CASSLSGGSLYEQYF. Using reference TRBV7-2 and TRBJ2-7 for the parts outside the CDR3, the full variable domain is GAGVSQSPSNKVTEKGKDVELRCDPISGHTALYWYRQSLGQGLEFLIYFQGNSAPDKSGLPSDRFSAERTGGSVSTLTIQRTQQEDSAVYLCASSLSGGSLYEQYFGPGTRLTVT.

The chain is built from TRBV7-9 and TRBJ2-5; possible D gene TRBD2, 6 bases. Per germline, CDR1 SEHNR and CDR2 FQNEAQ (reference sequence). The V gene lost 5 bases and the J gene lost 5 bases, with 9 bases spanning the gap. There are 12 residues in the CDR3. CDR3 amino acids: CASSPSGETQYF. CDR3 bases: TGTGCCAGCAGCCCCAGCGGGGAGACCCAGTACTTC.

CDR3 nucleotides: TGTGCCAGCTCACTAAACCCGGCGGAAAATACGCAGTATTTT. Its translation is CASSLNPAENTQYF. The chain uses TRBV18 and TRBJ2-3; D not resolved. Looked up from germline, CDR1 is KGHSH and CDR2 is LQKENI. V gave up 4 bases and J gave up 7 bases, with 15 bases separating them. The CDR3 is made up of 14 amino acids.

The genes are TRBV2 and TRBJ1-4, with 10 bases identical to TRBD1. CDR3 length equals 14 residues. The J segment lost 8 bases and the V segment lost 6 bases, leaving 6 bases of the junction unmatched. Germline V lookup: CDR1 SNHLY, CDR2 FYNNEI. CDR3 region: CASSRDRGGEKLFF. CDR3 nucleotide sequence: TGTGCCAGCAGCCGGGACAGGGGTGGGGAAAAACTGTTTTTT.

The chain couples TRBV7-2 to TRBJ2-7; D not certain. This CDR3 is 18 amino acids long. CDR1 is SGHTA, CDR2 FQGNSA, per germline. Trimming stripped 1 base from V and 0 bases from J, with 19 bases between. CDR3: CASSLEAPLGVSSYEQYF. For the CDR3, the DNA is TGTGCCAGCAGCTTAGAGGCCCCCCTAGGCGTTAGCTCCTACGAGCAGTACTTC.

The chain links TRBV10-1 to TRBJ2-1; D possibly matches TRBD1 or TRBD2 (5 bases each). Germline V gives CDR1 WNHNN, CDR2 SYGVQD (reference sequence). This CDR3 region has 13 residues. The germline V and J ends were trimmed by 6 bases and 3 bases, with 9 bases remaining between them. The DNA of the CDR3 is TGCGCCAGCAGCGGGACCCGCTACAATGAGCAGTTCTTC. Protein: CASSGTRYNEQFF.

The rearrangement joins TRBV10-1 to TRBJ2-1, with 13 positions matching TRBD2. Trimming took 9 bases from V and 7 from J; bases not matched to a gene: 3. This CDR3 region has 13 residues. Germline V lookup: CDR1 WNHNN, CDR2 SYGVQD (reference sequence). CDR3 amino acids: CASSTSGRNEQFF. The CDR3 DNA follows: TGCGCCAGTTCGACTAGCGGGAGGAATGAGCAGTTCTTC.

The V call is TRBV28, the J call TRBJ1-2, with D perhaps matching TRBD1 (5 bases). Trimming shortened V by 2 bases and J by 6 bases, and 10 bases separated the two germline ends. This CDR3 is built from 13 residues. The germline CDR1 and CDR2 sequences are MDHEN and SYDVKM. The DNA of the CDR3 is TGTGCCAGCAGTTTAACGGGGGTACATGGCTACACCTTC. The encoded protein is CASSLTGVHGYTF.

CDR3 loop: CASSYSLAGRYHEQYF. CDR3 bases: TGTGCCAGCAGTTACTCATTAGCGGGAAGGTATCACGAGCAGTACTTC. The chain employs TRBV6-5 and TRBJ2-7; 8 nucleotides agree with TRBD2. CDR1 and CDR2 (germline): MNHEY, SVGAGI. V trimming: 0 bases; J trimming: 5 bases; junction bases outside the gene matches: 9. The CDR3 is 16 residues long.

This sequence joins TRBV7-2 and TRBJ2-5; 8 nucleotides match TRBD2. The V gene end was trimmed by 7 bases and the J gene end by 5 bases; junction bases not matched to a gene: 6. This CDR3 comprises 13 residues. Per the germline V gene, CDR1 is SGHTA and CDR2 is FQGNSA. Written as DNA, the CDR3 is TGTGCCAGCATCATAGCGGGAACGGAGACCCAGTACTTC. It specifies CASIIAGTETQYF.

This chain joins TRBV10-3 and TRBJ2-7; D perhaps matches TRBD2 (6 bases). This CDR3 region has 11 residues. Germline CDR1 ENHRY, CDR2 SYGVKD. V was cut by 5 bases and J by 7 bases, with 9 bases left in between. CDR3 nucleotides: TGTGCCATCAGTATTAGCGGAGAGCAGTACTTC. Encoded protein: CAISISGEQYF.

A remark on this clone: Sequence at one end of the junction differs from germline and may be a read error. The rearrangement links TRBV25-1 to TRBJ2-1; 11 bases match TRBD2. The CDR3 spans 15 residues. CDR1 MGHDK and CDR2 SYGVNS come from the germline V gene. CDR3 nucleotide sequence: TGTGCCAGCAGAGAATTAGCGGGAGGGTACAATGAGCAGTTCTTC. Translating gives CASRELAGGYNEQFF.

J is TRBJ2-1 and V is TRBV30; 9 bases agree with TRBD2. Germline loops: CDR1 GTSNPN, CDR2 SVGIG (reference sequence). CDR3 length: 14 residues. Losses at the gene ends were 5 bases for V and 5 bases for J; bases not matched to a gene: 7. The CDR3 nucleotides read TGTGCCTGGGATCTAGCGGGAACTCACAATGAGCAGTTCTTC. Its protein product is CAWDLAGTHNEQFF.

This clone was seen a few times. V gene TRBV5-6 combines with J gene TRBJ1-2; TRBD1 matches 7 bases. CDR3 size: 13 residues. Per the germline V gene, CDR1 is SGHDT and CDR2 is YYEEEE. The trim removed 4 bases at V and 6 bases at J, leaving 6 bases unmatched. The CDR3 region is CASSLRGRDGYTF. The CDR3 nucleotides are TGTGCCAGCAGCCTGAGGGGGCGCGATGGCTACACCTTC.